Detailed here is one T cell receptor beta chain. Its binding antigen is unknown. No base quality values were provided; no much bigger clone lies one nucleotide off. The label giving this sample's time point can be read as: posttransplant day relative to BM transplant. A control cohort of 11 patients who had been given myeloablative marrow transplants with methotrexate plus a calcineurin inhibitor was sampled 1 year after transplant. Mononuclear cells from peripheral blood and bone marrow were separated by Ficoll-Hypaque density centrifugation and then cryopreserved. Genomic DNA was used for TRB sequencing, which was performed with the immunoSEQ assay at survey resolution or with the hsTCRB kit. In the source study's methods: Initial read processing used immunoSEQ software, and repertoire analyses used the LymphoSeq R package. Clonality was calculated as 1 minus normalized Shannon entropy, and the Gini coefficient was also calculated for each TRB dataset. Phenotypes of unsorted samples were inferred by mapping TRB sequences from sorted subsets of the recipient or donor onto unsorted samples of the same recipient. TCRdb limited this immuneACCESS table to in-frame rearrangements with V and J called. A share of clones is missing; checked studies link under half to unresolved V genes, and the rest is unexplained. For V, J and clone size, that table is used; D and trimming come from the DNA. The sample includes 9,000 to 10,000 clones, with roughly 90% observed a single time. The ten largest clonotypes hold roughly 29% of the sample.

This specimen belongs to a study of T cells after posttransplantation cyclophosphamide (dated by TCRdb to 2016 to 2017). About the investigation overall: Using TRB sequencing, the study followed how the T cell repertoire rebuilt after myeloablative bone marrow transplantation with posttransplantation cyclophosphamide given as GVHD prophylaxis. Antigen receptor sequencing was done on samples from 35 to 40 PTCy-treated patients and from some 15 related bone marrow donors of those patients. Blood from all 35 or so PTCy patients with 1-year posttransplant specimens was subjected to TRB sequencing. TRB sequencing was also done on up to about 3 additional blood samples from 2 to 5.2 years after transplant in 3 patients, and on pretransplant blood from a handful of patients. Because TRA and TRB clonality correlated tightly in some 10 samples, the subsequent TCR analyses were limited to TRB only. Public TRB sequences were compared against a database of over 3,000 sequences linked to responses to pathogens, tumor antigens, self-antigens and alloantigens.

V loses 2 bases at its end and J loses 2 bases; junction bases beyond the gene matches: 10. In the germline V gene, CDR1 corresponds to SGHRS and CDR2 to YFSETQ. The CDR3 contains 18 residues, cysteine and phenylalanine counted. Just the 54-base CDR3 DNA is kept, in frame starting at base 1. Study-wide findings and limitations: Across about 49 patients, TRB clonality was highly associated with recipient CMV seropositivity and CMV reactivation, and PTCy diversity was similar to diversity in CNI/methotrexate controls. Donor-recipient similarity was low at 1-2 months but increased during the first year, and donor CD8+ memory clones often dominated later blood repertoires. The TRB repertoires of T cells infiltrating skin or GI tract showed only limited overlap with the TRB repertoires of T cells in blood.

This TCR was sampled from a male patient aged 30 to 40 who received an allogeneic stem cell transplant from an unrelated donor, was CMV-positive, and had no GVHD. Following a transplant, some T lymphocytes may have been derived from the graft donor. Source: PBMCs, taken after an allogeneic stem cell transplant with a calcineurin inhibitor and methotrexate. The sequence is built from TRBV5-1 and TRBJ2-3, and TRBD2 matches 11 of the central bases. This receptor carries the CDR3 CASSFSGMGLADTDTQYF. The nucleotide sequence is TGCGCCAGCAGCTTCTCCGGGATGGGACTAGCGGACACAGATACGCAGTATTTT. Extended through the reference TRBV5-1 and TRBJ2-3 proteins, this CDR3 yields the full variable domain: KAGVTQTPRYLIKTRGQQVTLSCSPISGHRSVSWYQQTPGQGLQFLFEYFSETQRNKGNFPGRFSGRQFSNSRSEMNVSTLELGDSALYLCASSFSGMGLADTDTQYFGPGTRLTVL.